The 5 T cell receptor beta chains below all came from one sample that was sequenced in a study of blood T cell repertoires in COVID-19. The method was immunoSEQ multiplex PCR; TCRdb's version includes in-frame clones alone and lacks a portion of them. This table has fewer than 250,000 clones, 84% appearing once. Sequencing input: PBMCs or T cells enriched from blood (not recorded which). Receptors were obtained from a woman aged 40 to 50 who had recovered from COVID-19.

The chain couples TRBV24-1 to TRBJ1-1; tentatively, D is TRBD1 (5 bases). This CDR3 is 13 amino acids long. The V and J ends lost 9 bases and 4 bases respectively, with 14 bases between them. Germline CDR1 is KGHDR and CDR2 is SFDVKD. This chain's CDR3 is CATSAQGSTEAFF. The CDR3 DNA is TGTGCCACCTCAGCCCAGGGTAGCACTGAAGCTTTCTTT.

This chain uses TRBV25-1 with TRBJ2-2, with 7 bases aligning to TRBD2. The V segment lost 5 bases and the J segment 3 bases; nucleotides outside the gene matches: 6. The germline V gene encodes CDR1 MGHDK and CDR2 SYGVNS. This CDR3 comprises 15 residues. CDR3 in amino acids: CASSSLTSYTGELFF. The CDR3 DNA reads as TGTGCCAGCAGTTCCCTGACTAGCTACACCGGGGAGCTGTTTTTT.

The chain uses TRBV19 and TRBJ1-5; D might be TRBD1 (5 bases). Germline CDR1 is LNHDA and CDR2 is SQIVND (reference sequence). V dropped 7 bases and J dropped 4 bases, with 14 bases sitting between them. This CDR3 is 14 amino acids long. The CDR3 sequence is CASISQGANQPQHF. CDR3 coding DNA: TGTGCCAGTATTTCCCAGGGCGCAAATCAGCCCCAGCATTTT.

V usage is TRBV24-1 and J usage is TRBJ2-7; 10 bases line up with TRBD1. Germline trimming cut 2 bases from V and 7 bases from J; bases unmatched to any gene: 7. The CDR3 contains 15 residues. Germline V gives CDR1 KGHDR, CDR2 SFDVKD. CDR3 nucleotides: TGTGCCACCAGTGATTCTAGGACAGGGGGGTATGAGCAGTACTTC. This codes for CATSDSRTGGYEQYF.

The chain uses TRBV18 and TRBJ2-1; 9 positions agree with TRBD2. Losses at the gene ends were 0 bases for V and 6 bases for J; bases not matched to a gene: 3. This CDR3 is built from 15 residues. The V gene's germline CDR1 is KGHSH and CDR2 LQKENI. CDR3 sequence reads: CASSPPSGSGNEQFF. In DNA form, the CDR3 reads TGTGCCAGCTCACCACCTAGCGGGAGTGGCAATGAGCAGTTCTTC.